This TCR beta chain is from a study of CD8 T cells in ankylosing spondylitis. Study observations and caveats: Certain motif variants had earlier been reported in reactive arthritis synovial fluid and blood. Significantly higher representation of disease-linked clones was reported for matched ankylosing spondylitis synovial fluid. The study identified a TCR beta motif of under ten highly homologous variants that appeared characteristic of ankylosing spondylitis blood.

The sample holds many counts of this clonotype. Its antigen is not known. Molecular-barcoded quantitative 5'-RACE produced these TCR beta libraries. TCRdb passed the 5' RACE reads through MiXCR, listing each CDR3 protein once. The sample consists of roughly 400,000 distinct CDR3 sequences, approximately 20% of them appearing once. The germline V gene has CDR1 SQVTM and CDR2 ANQGSEA. The CDR3 consists of 12 residues. Trimming shortened V by 8 bases and J by 8 bases, and 16 bases separated the two germline ends. V gene TRBV29-1 combines with J gene TRBJ1-5, with TRBD1 as a possible D gene (6 bases). Sequenced material: blood, either unsorted or a sorted T cell fraction (not recorded which). This sequence originates from a male donor with ankylosing spondylitis. CDR3 protein: CSTQGGEEPQHF. CDR3 bases: TGCAGCACTCAAGGGGGGGAAGAGCCCCAGCATTTT.